The entry below gives a single T cell receptor beta chain sequence along with its context. What it recognizes is unknown. Germline lookup yields CDR1 KGHSH and CDR2 LQKENI. V shed 5 bases and J 7 bases; nucleotides not matched to a gene: 12. The CDR3 loop spans 16 amino acids. Researchers made TCR beta libraries by using iRepertoire HTBI primers and running Arm-PCR on CDR3 regions. From the multiplex PCR reads, TCRdb called clonotypes with MiXCR, one entry per CDR3 protein. The data hold 400,000 to 500,000 distinct CDR3 sequences, with approximately 21% observed a single time. This specimen comes from a study of regulatory T cells in long-lasting Graves disease. Study results and caveats: Persistent patients shared more public clonotypes (about 2,600) than new patients (966).

As to time point: persistent/refractory GD, antithyroid drugs over 5 years with positive TRAb. The authors made the TCR library using RNA they extracted from PBMCs. This rearrangement joins TRBV18 to TRBJ1-4; 8 bases are a match to TRBD1. The starting material was peripheral blood mononuclear cells (PBMCs), obtained when the disease was refractory, from a patient treated with antithyroid drugs. This clonotype originated in a female donor with Graves disease. CDR3 sequence: CASSSSRDRSFEKLFF. As DNA, the CDR3 is TGTGCCAGCTCATCCTCCCGGGACAGGTCGTTTGAAAAACTGTTTTTT.